The rows below give T cell receptor beta chains drawn from one sample of a study of T cell responses to AZD1222 COVID-19 vaccine. The repertoire was sequenced with immunoSEQ multiplex PCR; TCRdb's copy has only in-frame clones and lacks some. The data contain about 120,000 clones, more than 75% of them singletons. The sequences come from peripheral blood, collected on day 0 of AZD1222 vaccination. The receptors derive from an adult in good health. The CDR3 runs from the conserved cysteine through the conserved F or W. A D gene is named only where the DNA matches it firmly. Clone size is not always given. Where it is, it says once, few, many or a class for expanded clones.

cdr3_length,d_call,v_call,clone_size,j_call,cdr3_aa,cdr3_nt
15,NA,TRBV6-5,NA,TRBJ2-5,CASSYALGGAETQYF,TGTGCCAGCAGTTACGCCCTGGGTGGGGCCGAGACCCAGTACTTC
18,NA,TRBV2,once,TRBJ2-1,CASSAHPATSPGYNEQFF,TGTGCCAGCAGTGCGCACCCAGCTACTAGTCCGGGTTACAATGAGCAGTTCTTC
11,NA,TRBV25-1,NA,TRBJ2-1,CASSEWGGEFF,TGTGCCAGCAGTGAATGGGGTGGAGAGTTCTTC
15,NA,TRBV5-1,once,TRBJ2-7,CASRQYITLAGEQYF,TGCGCCAGCAGGCAATATATTACACTAGCTGGGGAGCAGTACTTC
21,NA,TRBV27,once,TRBJ2-6,CASPRGGGEKASIPGANVLTF,TGTGCCAGTCCCAGGGGCGGGGGTGAGAAGGCGAGTATTCCTGGGGCCAACGTCCTGACTTTC
15,NA,TRBV6-5,NA,TRBJ2-7,CASSFSGGEIYEQYF,TGTGCCAGCAGTTTCTCAGGGGGGGAAATCTACGAGCAGTACTTC
17,NA,TRBV7-6,NA,TRBJ2-2,CASSLVEGSESTGELFF,TGTGCCAGCAGCTTAGTGGAGGGTAGCGAAAGCACCGGGGAGCTGTTTTTT
15,NA,TRBV3-1/TRBV3-2,NA,TRBJ2-5,CASSRRARKGETQYF,TGTGCCAGCAGCCGCCGGGCGCGGAAGGGGGAGACCCAGTACTTC
16,NA,TRBV5-6,NA,TRBJ2-7,CASSLLARGITYEQYF,TGTGCCAGCAGCTTGCTGGCGAGGGGTATAACCTACGAGCAGTACTTC
13,NA,TRBV4-2,NA,TRBJ1-1,CASSQDTHTEAFF,TGTGCCAGCAGCCAGGACACGCACACTGAAGCTTTCTTT
15,TRBD2,TRBV4-1,NA,TRBJ2-5,CASSRASGGGETQYF,TGCGCCAGCAGCCGGGCTAGCGGGGGTGGTGAGACCCAGTACTTC
17,NA,TRBV19,NA,TRBJ2-7,CASSIARGAGWSYEQYF,TGTGCCAGTAGTATAGCCCGGGGGGCAGGGTGGTCGTACGAGCAGTACTTC
15,TRBD1,TRBV2,few,TRBJ2-7,CASKVGTGGPYEQYF,TGTGCCAGCAAAGTCGGGACAGGGGGCCCCTACGAGCAGTACTTC
16,TRBD1,TRBV5-1,NA,TRBJ1-1,CASSFIGQGVGTEAFF,TGCGCCAGCAGCTTCATCGGACAGGGGGTGGGTACTGAAGCTTTCTTT
13,TRBD1,TRBV15,once,TRBJ1-5,CATSWDRDQPQHF,TGTGCCACCAGCTGGGACAGGGATCAGCCCCAGCATTTT
13,NA,TRBV9,NA,TRBJ2-3,CASSVVGRDTQYF,TGTGCCAGCAGCGTAGTAGGGAGAGATACGCAGTATTTT
15,TRBD1,TRBV30,NA,TRBJ1-4,CAWSEMGQGSEKLFF,TGTGCCTGGAGTGAGATGGGACAGGGGAGTGAAAAACTGTTTTTT
14,NA,TRBV6-6,NA,TRBJ2-1,CASRSDRWGGEQFF,TGTGCCAGCAGATCCGACAGGTGGGGGGGTGAGCAGTTCTTC
14,NA,TRBV7-9,NA,TRBJ1-2,CASSPVGPIYGYTF,TGTGCCAGCAGCCCAGTAGGCCCCATCTATGGCTACACCTTC
14,TRBD1,TRBV28,NA,TRBJ1-2,CASASDRGLNGYTF,TGTGCCAGCGCCTCAGACAGGGGTCTCAATGGCTACACCTTC
14,NA,TRBV12-2,NA,TRBJ1-3,CASRLGESGNTIYF,TGTGCAAGTCGCTTAGGGGAAAGTGGAAACACCATATATTTT
15,TRBD1,TRBV28,NA,TRBJ2-7,CASRPGGYRGSEQYF,TGTGCCAGCAGACCTGGTGGGTACAGGGGAAGCGAGCAGTACTTC
14,TRBD1,TRBV27,NA,TRBJ1-2,CASSFGTDRAGYTF,TGTGCCAGCAGTTTCGGCACGGACAGGGCCGGCTACACCTTC
16,TRBD2,TRBV13,NA,TRBJ2-1,CASSLGLASQYNEQFF,TGTGCCAGCAGCTTAGGACTAGCGTCCCAATACAATGAGCAGTTCTTC
16,NA,TRBV7-8,NA,TRBJ2-5,CASSLGLTGEGETQYF,TGTGCCAGCAGCTTAGGGCTCACGGGAGAGGGGGAGACCCAGTACTTC
12,NA,TRBV2,NA,TRBJ1-2,CASRAGYYGYTF,TGTGCCAGCAGGGCAGGGTACTATGGCTACACCTTC
12,NA,TRBV7-2,NA,TRBJ1-2,CASSLAVGGYTF,TGTGCCAGCAGCTTAGCGGTGGGGGGCTACACCTTC
13,NA,TRBV30,NA,TRBJ1-2,CAWRRGPNYGYTF,TGTGCCTGGAGACGCGGGCCTAACTATGGCTACACCTTC
13,TRBD1,TRBV12-3/TRBV12-4,once,TRBJ2-7,CASSGTGPYEQYF,TGTGCCAGCAGTGGGACAGGACCCTACGAGCAGTACTTC
14,TRBD1,TRBV4-1,NA,TRBJ1-2,CASSRWQGEYGYTF,TGCGCCAGCAGCCGTTGGCAGGGGGAGTATGGCTACACCTTC
13,NA,TRBV10-3,NA,TRBJ1-1,CAISAGGNTEAFF,TGTGCCATCAGTGCGGGCGGAAACACTGAAGCTTTCTTT
13,NA,TRBV19,NA,TRBJ1-2,CASSISARYGYTF,TGTGCCAGTAGTATTTCAGCTCGCTATGGCTACACCTTC
15,TRBD1,TRBV6-5,NA,TRBJ1-2,CASSYPSRTGAGYTF,TGTGCCAGCAGTTACCCATCGCGGACAGGGGCTGGCTACACCTTC
14,NA,TRBV7-2,NA,TRBJ1-1,CASSLEGKTSEAFF,TGTGCCAGCAGCTTAGAGGGGAAAACCTCTGAAGCTTTCTTT
15,NA,TRBV4-2,few,TRBJ1-4,CASSQGKQGAEKLFF,TGTGCCAGCAGCCAAGGTAAACAGGGCGCTGAAAAACTGTTTTTT
20,NA,TRBV21-1,NA,TRBJ2-1,CASSKEFRQGAKPPYNEQFF,TGTGCCAGCAGCAAAGAATTCAGGCAGGGGGCGAAACCCCCCTACAATGAGCAGTTCTTC
14,NA,TRBV2,NA,TRBJ2-6,CASRRQTGANVLTF,TGTGCCAGCAGAAGACAAACTGGGGCCAACGTCCTGACTTTC
13,TRBD1,TRBV7-2,NA,TRBJ1-4,CASSLRGRRELFF,TGTGCCAGCAGCTTGAGGGGGCGGAGGGAACTGTTTTTT
15,TRBD1,TRBV18,NA,TRBJ2-3,CASSPVGQGTDTQYF,TGTGCCAGCTCACCAGTCGGACAGGGCACAGATACGCAGTATTTT
15,NA,TRBV30,NA,TRBJ1-1,CAWSPAPGEVTEAFF,TGTGCCTGGAGTCCCGCGCCGGGGGAGGTTACTGAAGCTTTCTTT